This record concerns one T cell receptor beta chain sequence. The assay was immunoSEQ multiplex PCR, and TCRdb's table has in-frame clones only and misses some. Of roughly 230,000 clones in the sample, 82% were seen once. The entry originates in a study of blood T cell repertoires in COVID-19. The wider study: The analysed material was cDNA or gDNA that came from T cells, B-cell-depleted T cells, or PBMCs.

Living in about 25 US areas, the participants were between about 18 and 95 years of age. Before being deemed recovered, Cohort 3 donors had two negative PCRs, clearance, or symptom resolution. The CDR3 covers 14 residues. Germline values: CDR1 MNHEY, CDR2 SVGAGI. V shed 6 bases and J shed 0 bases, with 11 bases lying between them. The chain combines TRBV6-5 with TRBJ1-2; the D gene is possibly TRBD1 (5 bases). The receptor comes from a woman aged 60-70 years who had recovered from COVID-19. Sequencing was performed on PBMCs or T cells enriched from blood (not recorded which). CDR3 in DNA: TGTGCCAGCAGGGGGCAGAGAACTAACTATGGCTACACCTTC. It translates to CASRGQRTNYGYTF.